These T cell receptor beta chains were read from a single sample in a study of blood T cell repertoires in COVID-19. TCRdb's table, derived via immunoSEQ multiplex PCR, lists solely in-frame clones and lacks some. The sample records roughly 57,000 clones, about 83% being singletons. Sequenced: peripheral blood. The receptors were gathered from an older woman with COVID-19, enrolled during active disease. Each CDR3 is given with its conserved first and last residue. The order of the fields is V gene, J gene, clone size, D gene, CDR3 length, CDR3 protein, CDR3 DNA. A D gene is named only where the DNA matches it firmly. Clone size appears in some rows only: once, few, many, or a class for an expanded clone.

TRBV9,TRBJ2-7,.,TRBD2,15,CASSKTSGTPYEQYF,TGTGCCAGCAGCAAAACTAGCGGGACCCCATACGAGCAGTACTTC
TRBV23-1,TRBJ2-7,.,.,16,CARRSYIPGHSYEQYF,TGCGCCAGAAGATCATATATCCCGGGACACAGTTACGAGCAGTACTTC
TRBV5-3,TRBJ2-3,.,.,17,CARSRSSLAGGTDTQYF,TGTGCCAGAAGCAGATCCTCCCTAGCTGGGGGCACAGATACGCAGTATTTT
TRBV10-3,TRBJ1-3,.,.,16,CAISRAGKISGNTIYF,TGTGCCATCAGCAGAGCGGGCAAAATCTCTGGAAACACCATATATTTT
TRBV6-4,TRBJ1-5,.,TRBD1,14,CASSEGTGVQPQHF,TGTGCCAGCAGTGAAGGGACAGGGGTCCAGCCCCAGCATTTT
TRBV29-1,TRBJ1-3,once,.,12,CSVGSSGNTIYF,TGCAGCGTTGGGAGCTCTGGAAACACCATATATTTT
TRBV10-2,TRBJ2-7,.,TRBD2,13,CASSGTSGIEQYF,TGCGCCAGCAGTGGGACTAGCGGGATCGAGCAGTACTTC
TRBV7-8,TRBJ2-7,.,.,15,CASSRSTVRTSEQYF,TGTGCCAGCAGCCGAAGTACAGTCAGAACGAGCGAGCAGTACTTC
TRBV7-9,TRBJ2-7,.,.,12,CASRSSYYEQYF,TGTGCCAGCAGATCCTCCTATTACGAGCAGTACTTC
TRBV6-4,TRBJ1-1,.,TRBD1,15,CASSEMTGDVGEAFF,TGTGCCAGCAGTGAGATGACAGGGGATGTAGGTGAAGCTTTCTTT
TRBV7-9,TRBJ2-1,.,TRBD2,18,CASSLTGRTSGSYNEQFF,TGTGCCAGCAGCTTGACCGGCAGAACTAGCGGGAGTTACAATGAGCAGTTCTTC
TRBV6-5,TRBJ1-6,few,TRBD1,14,CASRGTAANSPLHF,TGTGCCAGCAGGGGGACAGCAGCTAATTCACCCCTCCACTTT
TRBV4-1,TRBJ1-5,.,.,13,CASSLTENQPQHF,TGCGCCAGCAGCCTAACAGAAAATCAGCCCCAGCATTTT
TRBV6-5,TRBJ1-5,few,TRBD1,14,CAGGQGASNQPQHF,TGTGCCGGAGGACAGGGGGCGAGCAATCAGCCCCAGCATTTT